This is a list of T cell receptor beta chains from one sample in a study of T cells in Graves' hyperthyroidism and ophthalmopathy. TCRdb reprocessed the multiplex PCR reads via MiXCR and lists one record per CDR3 protein. Of over 500,000 distinct CDR3 sequences listed, roughly 15% are singletons. Sequencing was done on a sample of blood. The source is a woman aged 40 to 55 with Graves' hyperthyroidism. CDR3s include the opening cysteine and the closing phenylalanine or tryptophan. The D gene is left open where the match is weak. Rows may omit the clone size; those that give it use once, few, many or a size class.

D gene	clone size	V gene	J gene	CDR3 DNA	CDR3 protein
NA	few	TRBV7-2	TRBJ1-5	TGTGCCAGCAGCTTAAGGGTCGGTGAGCCCCAGCATTTT	CASSLRVGEPQHF
TRBD1	NA	TRBV27	TRBJ2-2	TGTGCCAGCAGTTTCGATAGGACAGGGGTTTTCGGGAAGAAGACCGGGGAGCTGTTTTTT	CASSFDRTGVFGKKTGELFF
NA	many	TRBV10-3	TRBJ1-2	TGTGCCATCAGTAAAGAGGGAGGCTATGGCTACACCTTC	CAISKEGGYGYTF
TRBD2	NA	TRBV4-2	TRBJ2-1	TGTGCCAGCAGCCAAGTCGCCTTTCAACTAGCGGAAAATGAGCAGTTCTTC	CASSQVAFQLAENEQFF
NA	NA	TRBV5-1	TRBJ1-5	TGCGCCAGCAGGCTGAATAGCAATCAGCCCCAGCATTTT	CASRLNSNQPQHF
NA	many	TRBV10-3	TRBJ2-2	TGTGCCATCAGTGAGCGGTCCACCGGGGAGCTGTTTTTT	CAISERSTGELFF
NA	many	TRBV7-8	TRBJ1-5	TGTGCCAGCAGCCCCAAGGGTCCGATCAATCAGCCCCAGCATTTT	CASSPKGPINQPQHF
NA	many	TRBV12-5	TRBJ2-4	TGTGCTAGTGGTTTGGTAAGACTTAAGGGGACTCTCAAAAACATTCAGTACTTC	CASGLVRLKGTLKNIQYF
NA	many	TRBV3-1	TRBJ2-7	TGTGCCAGCAGCCCTCGGACGTCCTACGAGCAGTACTTC	CASSPRTSYEQYF
NA	many	TRBV11-2	TRBJ2-5	TGTGCCAGCAGCTTAGGACGACAGATCGAGACCCAGTACTTC	CASSLGRQIETQYF
TRBD2	many	TRBV28	TRBJ2-7	TGTGCCAGCACAGTGGCGGGGGGAAGCGGCGAGCAGTACTTC	CASTVAGGSGEQYF
TRBD2	NA	TRBV6-2/TRBV6-3	TRBJ2-3	TGTGCCAGCAGTGGGAGCGGGAGTTATACGCAGTATTTT	CASSGSGSYTQYF
NA	many	TRBV18	TRBJ1-3	TGTGCCAGCTCACCGAGAGCACAGACGTACGAAGGAAACACCATATATTTT	CASSPRAQTYEGNTIYF
TRBD1	many	TRBV6-1	TRBJ1-2	TGTGCCGGCACTACAGGGGGGCTCGGCTACACCTTC	CAGTTGGLGYTF
NA	NA	TRBV5-1	TRBJ2-5	TGCGCCAGCAGCTCAATGTACCAAGAGACCCAGTACTTC	CASSSMYQETQYF
NA	few	TRBV7-2	TRBJ2-3	TGTGCCAGCAGCTCGGGGACTCGTGTTCCAGATACGCAGTATTTT	CASSSGTRVPDTQYF
TRBD1	many	TRBV20-1	TRBJ2-1	TGCAGTGCTAGCGGGACAGGGGCCTACAATGAGCAGTTCTTC	CSASGTGAYNEQFF